This entry lists 26 T cell receptor beta chains sequenced from one sample in a study of PD-L1 blockade in urothelial cancer. This sample's time point: peripheral blood 6 weeks after treatment start. The assay was immunoSEQ multiplex PCR, and TCRdb's table has in-frame clones only and misses some. The sample lists about 43,000 clones, about 80% occurring once. Sequencing used PBMCs, obtained around atezolizumab (anti-PD-L1) treatment. These receptors all come from a man in his sixties with urothelial cancer.

The J gene is TRBJ2-2, the V gene TRBV6-5; a possible D gene is TRBD2 (6 bases). Per the germline V gene, CDR1 is MNHEY and CDR2 is SVGAGI. Trimming removed 1 base from V and 3 bases from J, with 6 bases in between. The CDR3 has 14 residues. CDR3 region: CASSYWGDTGELFF. The CDR3 nucleotides are TGTGCCAGCAGTTACTGGGGGGACACCGGGGAGCTGTTTTTT.

The chain uses TRBV5-5 and TRBJ1-5, with TRBD1 matching 10 bases. CDR3 size: 16 residues. CDR1 is SGHKS and CDR2 is YYEKEE in the germline V gene (reference sequence). The V and J ends lost 4 bases and 0 bases, in that order; junction bases with no gene match: 4. The CDR3 is CASSQTGGFSNQPQHF. Written as DNA, the CDR3 is TGTGCCAGCAGCCAGACAGGGGGCTTTAGCAATCAGCCCCAGCATTTT.

V gene TRBV11-2 combines with J gene TRBJ2-3; perhaps TRBD2 as D (5 bases). Germline V lookup: CDR1 SGHAT, CDR2 FQNNGV. The CDR3 runs 14 residues. The V gene lost 1 base and the J gene lost 2 bases, with 7 bases spanning the gap. For the CDR3, the DNA is TGTGCCAGCAGCTTAGGGGGAGACACAGATACGCAGTATTTT. It is translated as CASSLGGDTDTQYF.

The chain carries TRBV19 and TRBJ2-3; 13 nucleotides match TRBD2. Germline V gene data show CDR1 as LNHDA and CDR2 as SQIVND (reference sequence). The CDR3 length is 19 residues. Trimming cost V 1 base and J 2 bases; bases outside gene matches: 9. CDR3 DNA: TGTGCCAGTAGTATAGCCGCCTACGGACTAGCGGGGGTCACAGATACGCAGTATTTT. Translating it yields CASSIAAYGLAGVTDTQYF.

The sample holds one count of this clone. This chain joins TRBV4-2 and TRBJ1-6; possible D gene TRBD1, 6 bases. Trimming cost V 7 bases and J 8 bases, with 15 bases left between them. Germline V gene sequence: CDR1 LGHNA, CDR2 YNFKEQ. This CDR3 comprises 14 residues. In nucleotides, the CDR3 is TGTGCCAGCACCGAAGGGGGGGCGCATTCACCCCTCCACTTT. This encodes CASTEGGAHSPLHF.

This sequence joins TRBV30 and TRBJ1-6; D is unclear. Looked up from germline, CDR1 is GTSNPN and CDR2 is SVGIG (reference sequence). Trimming removed 3 bases at V and 10 bases at J, with 16 bases between. CDR3 size: 14 residues. CDR3 protein: CAWRRGIIGSPLHF. Written as DNA, the CDR3 is TGTGCCTGGAGGCGAGGGATCATCGGGTCACCCCTCCACTTT.

This clone was detected only a few times. The CDR3 spells CASSLGTFREQFF. Written as DNA, the CDR3 is TGTGCCAGCAGCCTCGGGACATTTAGGGAGCAGTTCTTC. The chain employs TRBV28 and TRBJ2-1; tentatively, D is TRBD1 (6 bases). The CDR3 spans 13 residues. CDR1 is MDHEN and CDR2 is SYDVKM in the germline V gene. Deletions cut 6 bases from V and 10 bases from J, with 16 bases between.

V is TRBV5-1 and J is TRBJ1-2; D is ambiguous. Trimming cost V 1 base and J 3 bases, with 7 bases left between them. The CDR3 extends over 13 amino acids. CDR1 and CDR2 from the germline V gene are SGHRS and YFSETQ. CDR3 residues: CASSLNGDYGYTF. In nucleotides, the CDR3 is TGCGCCAGCAGCTTGAACGGGGACTATGGCTACACCTTC.

The V gene is TRBV11-2, the J gene TRBJ2-2; D might be TRBD2 (5 bases). The CDR3 covers 16 residues. V shed 7 bases and J shed 5 bases, with 20 bases lying between them. CDR1 SGHAT and CDR2 FQNNGV come from the germline V gene. CDR3 protein: CASNPTTVPGTGELFF. Written as DNA, the CDR3 is TGTGCCAGCAACCCCACGACGGTGCCGGGGACCGGGGAGCTGTTTTTT. Filled out from reference TRBV11-2 and TRBJ2-2, the complete variable domain reads EAGVAQSPRYKIIEKRQSVAFWCNPISGHATLYWYQQILGQGPKLLIQFQNNGVVDDSQLPKDRFSAERLKGVDSTLKIQPAKLEDSAVYLCASNPTTVPGTGELFFGEGSRLTVL.

The chain has TRBV6-9 and TRBJ2-1; 8 bases fit TRBD2. This CDR3 region has 15 residues. J lost 5 bases, V lost 8 bases, and 11 bases had no gene match. Germline CDR1 reads MNHGY; CDR2 reads SVAAGI. This CDR3 reads CASPPGGATDNEQFF. CDR3 bases: TGTGCCAGCCCCCCCGGGGGGGCCACTGACAATGAGCAGTTCTTC.

Within the sample, this clone is medium-sized. V and J are TRBV11-2 and TRBJ2-3, with no clear D. The CDR3 is 15 amino acids. Between the trimmed V and J ends, which lost 4 bases and 4 bases, there was a span of 15 bases. Germline V CDR1 and CDR2: SGHAT, FQNNGV. CDR3 DNA: TGTGCCAGCAGCTCCCCGAGATATTCCCCAGATACGCAGTATTTT. Translated: CASSSPRYSPDTQYF.

J is TRBJ2-7 and V is TRBV6-1; tentative D call: TRBD1 (5 bases). V was clipped by 3 bases and J by 4 bases, with 7 bases between them. The CDR3 is made up of 12 amino acids. Germline V gene lookup returns CDR1 MNHNS and CDR2 SASEGT. The DNA of the CDR3 is TGTGCCAGCAGTGACAGGGATTACGAGCAGTACTTC. It encodes CASSDRDYEQYF.

This chain connects TRBV6-6 to TRBJ2-2, with 8 bases aligning to TRBD1. Per the germline V gene, CDR1 is MNHNY and CDR2 is SVGAGI (reference sequence). This CDR3 is 15 amino acids long. V trimming: 5 bases; J trimming: 4 bases; junction bases outside the gene matches: 6. CDR3 sequence: CASSTDRGGTGELFF. The CDR3 coding sequence is TGTGCCAGCAGTACAGACAGGGGTGGCACCGGGGAGCTGTTTTTT.

The chain has TRBV7-9 and TRBJ2-2; the D is unclear. The V gene lost 4 bases and the J gene lost 5 bases, with 5 bases spanning the gap. The germline V gene has CDR1 SEHNR and CDR2 FQNEAQ (reference sequence). This CDR3 contains 12 residues. The DNA for the CDR3 is TGTGCCAGCAGCTCCAGGACCGGGGAGCTGTTTTTT. Its protein is CASSSRTGELFF. Combining the CDR3 with reference TRBV7-9 and TRBJ2-2 gives the whole variable domain DTGVSQNPRHKITKRGQNVTFRCDPISEHNRLYWYRQTLGQGPEFLTYFQNEAQLEKSRLLSDRFSAERPKGSFSTLEIQRTEQGDSAMYLCASSSRTGELFFGEGSRLTVL.

The chain joins TRBV28 to TRBJ2-5, with D maybe TRBD1 (6 bases). Trimming removed 5 bases from V and 2 bases from J, with 9 bases in between. CDR1 MDHEN and CDR2 SYDVKM come from the germline V gene. The CDR3 consists of 13 residues. CDR3 DNA: TGTGCCAGCAGTCGGACAGTACAAGAGACCCAGTACTTC. This encodes CASSRTVQETQYF.

V and J are TRBV18 and TRBJ1-1; D is unclear. Germline V CDR1 and CDR2: KGHSH, LQKENI. This CDR3 has 14 residues. V gave up 0 bases and J gave up 2 bases, with 7 bases separating them. CDR3 nucleotides: TGTGCCAGCTCACCACCGAACAGTAACACTGAAGCTTTCTTT. Translation: CASSPPNSNTEAFF. Drawing the rest from reference TRBV18 and TRBJ1-1, the complete variable domain is NAGVMQNPRHLVRRRGQEARLRCSPMKGHSHVYWYRQLPEEGLKFMVYLQKENIIDESGMPKERFSAEFPKEGPSILRIQQVVRGDSAAYFCASSPPNSNTEAFFGQGTRLTVV.

This clone turned up a few times. The V and J genes are TRBV11-2 and TRBJ1-1; D remains unclear. This CDR3 region has 13 residues. Per the germline V gene, CDR1 is SGHAT and CDR2 is FQNNGV. Between the trimmed V and J ends, which lost 2 bases and 1 base, there was a span of 5 bases. The CDR3 reads CASSLLKNTEAFF. The CDR3 coding sequence is TGTGCCAGCAGCTTACTAAAGAACACTGAAGCTTTCTTT. The entire variable domain, with the rest obtained from reference TRBV11-2 and TRBJ1-1, is as follows: EAGVAQSPRYKIIEKRQSVAFWCNPISGHATLYWYQQILGQGPKLLIQFQNNGVVDDSQLPKDRFSAERLKGVDSTLKIQPAKLEDSAVYLCASSLLKNTEAFFGQGTRLTVV.

The rearrangement links TRBV4-1 to TRBJ2-5; 10 bases line up with TRBD2. CDR3 length equals 16 residues. V was clipped by 2 bases and J by 2 bases; unmatched bases: 5. The germline V gene has CDR1 MGHRA and CDR2 YSYEKL. The CDR3 DNA sequence: TGCGCCAGCAGCCAACCCGGACTAGCGGCACAAGAGACCCAGTACTTC. This translates into CASSQPGLAAQETQYF.

The V and J genes are TRBV6-1 and TRBJ2-3, with D possibly matching TRBD2 (5 bases). From germline, CDR1 is MNHNS and CDR2 SASEGT. The CDR3 totals 13 residues. Trimming removed 6 bases from V and 0 bases from J, with 7 bases in between. The CDR3 region is CASRLASTDTQYF. The CDR3 DNA sequence: TGTGCCAGCAGGCTAGCAAGCACAGATACGCAGTATTTT.

The genes are TRBV18 and TRBJ2-1; 14 bases fit TRBD2. The CDR3 runs to 16 residues. With V trimmed by 3 bases and J by 9 bases, 7 bases remained unmatched. Per the germline V gene, CDR1 is KGHSH and CDR2 is LQKENI. CDR3 sequence (DNA): TGTGCCAGCTCACCCCCGACTAGCGGGGGGGCCGCTGAGCAGTTCTTC. Encoded protein: CASSPPTSGGAAEQFF. Full variable domain (missing parts from reference TRBV18 and TRBJ2-1): NAGVMQNPRHLVRRRGQEARLRCSPMKGHSHVYWYRQLPEEGLKFMVYLQKENIIDESGMPKERFSAEFPKEGPSILRIQQVVRGDSAAYFCASSPPTSGGAAEQFFGPGTRLTVL.

The chain joins TRBV11-3 to TRBJ2-1; TRBD1 might be the D (6 bases). V lost 6 bases and J 0 bases, leaving 12 bases between the germline ends. The germline V gene encodes CDR1 SGHNT and CDR2 YENEEA. The CDR3 consists of 15 residues. For the CDR3, the DNA is TGTGCCAGCAGTTCCGGGACACGCTCCTACAATGAGCAGTTCTTC. It yields the protein CASSSGTRSYNEQFF.

The chain carries TRBV5-1 and TRBJ2-7; possible D gene TRBD2, 7 bases. This CDR3 is 15 amino acids long. Germline V gene data show CDR1 as SGHRS and CDR2 as YFSETQ. V lost 2 bases, J lost 2 bases, and 14 bases lay in between. The CDR3 sequence: CASSFFPGGPYEQYF. As DNA, the CDR3 is TGCGCCAGCAGCTTCTTTCCGGGGGGCCCCTACGAGCAGTACTTC.

The chain has TRBV7-8 and TRBJ1-6; TRBD1 matches at 7 bases. The CDR3 runs to 16 residues. Trimming removed 4 bases from V and 7 bases from J; junction bases left unmatched: 10. Germline lookup yields CDR1 SGHVS and CDR2 FQNEAQ. The CDR3: CASSSRGTANNSPLHF. Written as DNA, the CDR3 is TGTGCCAGCAGCTCAAGAGGGACAGCCAACAATTCACCCCTCCACTTT.

This clone has more than one count but fewer than ten. The chain links TRBV7-3 to TRBJ2-3; 12 nucleotides line up with TRBD2. The CDR3 contains 16 residues. V trimming: 4 bases; J trimming: 7 bases; junction bases outside the gene matches: 9. Germline V gene data show CDR1 as SGHTA and CDR2 as FQGTGA. DNA for the CDR3: TGTGCCAGCAGCTCCGGGACTAGCGGGCCCAGTAATACGCAGTATTTT. Translated, it gives CASSSGTSGPSNTQYF.

V usage is TRBV6-1 and J usage is TRBJ1-5, with D possibly being TRBD1 (5 bases). Germline CDR1 reads MNHNS; CDR2 reads SASEGT. V lost 7 bases, J lost 4 bases, and 14 bases lay in between. This CDR3 comprises 14 residues. CDR3 nucleotide sequence: TGTGCCAGCAAATCCGGGGCGGGAAATCAGCCCCAGCATTTT. Translation: CASKSGAGNQPQHF.

This rearrangement joins TRBV11-2 to TRBJ1-1; 8 positions match TRBD1. The V and J ends lost 7 bases and 7 bases, in that order; junction bases with no gene match: 8. The CDR3 spans 13 residues. In germline, CDR1 is SGHAT, CDR2 FQNNGV. CDR3 DNA: TGTGCCAGCACCCGAGGACAGGGTGATGAAGCTTTCTTT. This sequence encodes CASTRGQGDEAFF.